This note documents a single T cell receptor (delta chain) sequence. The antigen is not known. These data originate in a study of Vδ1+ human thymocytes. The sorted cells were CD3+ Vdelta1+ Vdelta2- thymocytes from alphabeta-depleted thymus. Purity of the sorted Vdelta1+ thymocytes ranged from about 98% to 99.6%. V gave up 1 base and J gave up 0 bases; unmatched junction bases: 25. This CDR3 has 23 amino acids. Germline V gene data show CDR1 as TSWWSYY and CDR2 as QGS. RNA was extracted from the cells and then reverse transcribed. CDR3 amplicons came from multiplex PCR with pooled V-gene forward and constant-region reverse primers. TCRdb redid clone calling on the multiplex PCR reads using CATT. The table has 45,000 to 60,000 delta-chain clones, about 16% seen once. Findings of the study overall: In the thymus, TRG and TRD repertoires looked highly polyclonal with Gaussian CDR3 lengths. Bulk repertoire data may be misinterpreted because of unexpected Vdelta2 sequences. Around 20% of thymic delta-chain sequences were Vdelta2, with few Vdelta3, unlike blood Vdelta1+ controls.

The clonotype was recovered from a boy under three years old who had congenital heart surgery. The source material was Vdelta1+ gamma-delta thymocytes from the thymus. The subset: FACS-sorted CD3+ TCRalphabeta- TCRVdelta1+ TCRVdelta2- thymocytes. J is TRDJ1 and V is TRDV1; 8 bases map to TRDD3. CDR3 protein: CALGEPGPSRYPQLGGHTDKLIF. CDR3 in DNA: TGTGCTCTTGGGGAACCCGGCCCTTCCAGATATCCCCAACTGGGGGGCCACACCGATAAACTCATCTTT.